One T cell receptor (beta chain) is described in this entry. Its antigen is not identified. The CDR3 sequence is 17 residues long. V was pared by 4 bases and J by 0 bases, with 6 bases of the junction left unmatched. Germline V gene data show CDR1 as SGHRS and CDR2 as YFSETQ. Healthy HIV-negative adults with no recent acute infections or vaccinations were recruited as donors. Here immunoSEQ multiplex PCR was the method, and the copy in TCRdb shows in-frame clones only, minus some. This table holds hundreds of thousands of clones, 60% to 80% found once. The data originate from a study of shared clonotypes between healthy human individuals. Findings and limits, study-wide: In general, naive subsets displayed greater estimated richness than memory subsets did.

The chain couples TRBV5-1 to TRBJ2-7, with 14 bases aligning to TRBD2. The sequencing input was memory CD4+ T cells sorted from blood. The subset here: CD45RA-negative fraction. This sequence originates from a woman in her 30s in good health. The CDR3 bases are TGCGCCAGCAGCAGGGGACTAGCGGGAGTTACCTCCTACGAGCAGTACTTC. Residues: CASSRGLAGVTSYEQYF.